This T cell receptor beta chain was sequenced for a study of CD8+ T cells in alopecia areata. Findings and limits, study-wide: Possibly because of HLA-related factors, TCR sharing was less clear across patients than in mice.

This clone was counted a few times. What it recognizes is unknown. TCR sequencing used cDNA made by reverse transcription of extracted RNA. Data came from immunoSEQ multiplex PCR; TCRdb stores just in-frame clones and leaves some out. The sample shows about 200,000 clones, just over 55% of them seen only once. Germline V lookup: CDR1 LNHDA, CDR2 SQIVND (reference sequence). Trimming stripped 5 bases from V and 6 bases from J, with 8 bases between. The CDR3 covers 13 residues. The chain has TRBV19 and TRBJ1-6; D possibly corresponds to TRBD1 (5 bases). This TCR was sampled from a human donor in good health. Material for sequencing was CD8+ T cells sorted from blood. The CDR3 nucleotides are TGTGCCAGTAGTGGGGGGATTAATTCACCCCTCCACTTT. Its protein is CASSGGINSPLHF. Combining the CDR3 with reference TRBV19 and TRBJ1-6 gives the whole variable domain DGGITQSPKYLFRKEGQNVTLSCEQNLNHDAMYWYRQDPGQGLRLIYYSQIVNDFQKGDIAEGYSVSREKKESFPLTVTSAQKNPTAFYLCASSGGINSPLHFGNGTRLTVT.